The entry that follows covers one TCR beta chain sequence. Its antigen is unknown. This may arise from a read error, as a much more abundant clone is one base away. These data are taken from a study of T cells in Graves' hyperthyroidism and ophthalmopathy. Per the germline V gene, CDR1 is SQVTM and CDR2 is ANQGSEA. This CDR3 is built from 15 residues. Trimming left V 2 bases short and J 8 bases short, with 21 bases between. Points from the study as a whole: In validation, the model predicted ophthalmopathy. These predictions came a median approximately 6.5 months before onset. Blood shared most expanded thyroid clonotypes above 0.001.

Using RNA transcripts as the source, TCR beta CDR3 regions were amplified. Carried out on the TCR CDR3, a first-round RT-PCR used the HTBI primer set. TCRdb re-analysed the multiplex PCR reads in MiXCR, keeping a single row per CDR3 protein. The repertoire holds approximately 700,000 distinct CDR3 sequences, with about 45% as singletons. This chain links TRBV29-1 with TRBJ1-1, with D possibly TRBD1 on 6 matching bases. This receptor was obtained from an adult man with Graves' disease, either hyperthyroidism or ophthalmopathy (not recorded which). Input material: peripheral blood or thyroid tissue (not recorded which). The CDR3 DNA reads TGCAGCGTTGAACCCTGGGCGGGGGGAGGGGGGGAAGCTTTCTTT. The encoded protein is CSVEPWAGGGGEAFF.